The entry below describes one T cell receptor beta chain. Its cognate antigen has yet to be identified. Base qualities were left out, and no much larger clone turns up one base away. The record originates from a study of blood T cell repertoires in COVID-19 (dated by TCRdb to between 2020 and 2021). Regarding the research as a whole: The collaborator samples originated in the United States, Italy and Spain and spanned the acute and convalescent phases of COVID-19. The material from the prospective study consisted of cDNA or gDNA derived from T cells, B-cell-depleted T cells, or PBMCs. Deeply sampled blood TCRbeta repertoires from subjects exposed to, actively infected with, or recovered from COVID-19 were included in the dataset. A freely available public database, intended as a resource for researchers studying the immune response to SARS-CoV-2, is where the repertoires were released. Samples came from the ongoing ImmuneRACE study (first 160 participants) plus 1,254 subjects from 6 global collaborators. The sample metadata nearly always contained a de-identified subject ID, COVID-19 status, age in years and sex. Where available, HLA class I and class II types were taken from metadata supplied by the sample provider and were not determined by assay-based typing.

Each collaborating institution followed its own protocols to collect whole blood in K2EDTA tubes. For TCRbeta analysis, collaborators shipped samples in one of three forms: frozen whole blood, isolated PBMCs, or DNA extracted from either of those sample types. TCRbeta CDR3 regions were amplified from genomic DNA by means of the immunoSEQ Assay, a bias-controlled multiplex PCR. Per the original workflow: Nucleated cell counts per sample were estimated from amplification of reference gene primers within the assay. To quantify the absolute abundance of each unique TCRbeta CDR3 rearrangement, sequence reads were collapsed and filtered. For each sample, productive Simpson clonality was calculated as the square root of Simpson's diversity index across productive rearrangements. TCRdb stores this immuneACCESS table with in-frame sequences only. Part of the clones is absent; in the studies checked, under half of the shortfall reflects unresolved V genes, and no reason is known for the rest. That table furnishes V, J and clone size, whereas the DNA furnished D and trimming. The sample table lists 45,000 to 55,000 clones, around 80% of them with a count of one. The ten top clones hold around 4.9% of the sample.

The paper as a whole reports these results and caveats: Clinical and demographic metadata were provided uncurated, with the amount varying by source and participant.

This clonotype originated in a human donor in a cohort sampled during active COVID-19. The specimen sequenced was peripheral blood.

At the DNA level, the sequence is TGTGCCAGCTTCCGTAGCTCTGGAAACACCATATATTTT. This translates into CASFRSSGNTIYF. The chain uses TRBV6-5 and TRBJ1-3; the D gene is not confidently resolved. The V and J ends are trimmed by 8 bases and 0 bases, leaving 8 bases between them. The CDR3 contains 13 residues, cysteine and phenylalanine counted. The only DNA kept is the CDR3, 39 bases in frame from the first base. Per the germline V gene, MNHEY is the CDR1 and SVGAGI is the CDR2.